This T cell receptor (beta chain) came from a study of blood T cell repertoires in COVID-19. For the study at large: Spain, Italy and the United States supplied samples that represented acute and convalescent COVID-19. PBMCs, B-cell-depleted T cells, or T cells provided the cDNA or gDNA that made up the material.

Germline CDR1 MNHNY, CDR2 SVGAGI (reference sequence). V was trimmed by 5 bases and J by 0 bases, leaving 14 bases between them. The CDR3 has 16 residues. Original data processing: Amplifying reference gene primers gave estimates of nucleated cell counts. Profiling relied on immunoSEQ multiplex PCR, and the TCRdb table lists in-frame clones only, not all of them. That table furnishes V, J and clone size, whereas the DNA furnished D and trimming. The profile shows around 88,000 clones, 80% of them singletons. This clone was found once. The source of this sequence is a man aged 50-60 years who had recovered from COVID-19. The J gene is TRBJ2-4, the V gene TRBV6-6; no definite D call. Sequenced input: peripheral blood. For the CDR3, the DNA is TGTGCCAGCAGTCCGAGAACCTTCCTAGCCAAAAACATTCAGTACTTC. As protein: CASSPRTFLAKNIQYF.